The 10 T cell receptor beta chains below come from one sample, sequenced in a study of shared clonotypes between healthy human individuals. This table comes from immunoSEQ multiplex PCR, and its TCRdb copy is limited to in-frame clones, with some not included. The data contain approximately 500,000 clones, around 79% of them seen just once; the ten biggest clones take up roughly 13%. Sample: PBMCs. The receptors derive from a woman aged 40 to 50 in good health. Some clones in this sample may be carry-over from other donors' samples.

The chain has TRBV15 and TRBJ1-5, with D perhaps matching TRBD1 (5 bases). Germline V CDR1 and CDR2: LNHNV, YYDKDF (reference sequence). Trimming pared 0 bases from V and 8 bases from J, leaving 11 bases between. CDR3 size: 14 residues. The CDR3 region is CATSRDLGVKPQHF. DNA for the CDR3: TGTGCCACCAGCAGAGATCTAGGGGTGAAGCCCCAGCATTTT.

The genes are TRBV10-3 and TRBJ2-1, with TRBD2 matching 9 bases. V shed 5 bases, J shed 3 bases, and the junction held 5 bases outside the gene matches. Germline assignment: CDR1 ENHRY and CDR2 SYGVKD. CDR3 length: 15 residues. In nucleotides, the CDR3 is TGTGCCATCAGTCGGACTAGCGTTGACTACAATGAGCAGTTCTTC. This codes for CAISRTSVDYNEQFF.

V usage is TRBV28 and J usage is TRBJ2-2; D not certain. CDR3 length equals 14 residues. Germline CDR1 MDHEN, CDR2 SYDVKM. Trimming shortened V by 3 bases and J by 3 bases, and 8 bases separated the two germline ends. As DNA, the CDR3 is TGTGCCAGCAGTTTTACCCAGGACACCGGGGAGCTGTTTTTT. Translated: CASSFTQDTGELFF.

This chain links TRBV6-6 with TRBJ1-4; possible D gene TRBD1, 5 bases. V lost 2 bases to trimming and J lost 6 bases, with 16 bases between them. This CDR3 has 16 amino acids. Germline CDR1 and CDR2: MNHNY and SVGAGI (reference sequence). CDR3: CASSYGGAQRYEKLFF. DNA of the CDR3: TGTGCCAGCAGTTACGGCGGGGCTCAGCGGTATGAAAAACTGTTTTTT.

V and J are TRBV7-2 and TRBJ2-7, with 11 positions matching TRBD2. Germline CDR1 is SGHTA and CDR2 is FQGNSA. The junction had 6 bases not matched to a gene; V was cut back by 5 bases and J by 3 bases. There are 15 residues in the CDR3. The CDR3, as DNA: TGTGCCAGCAGCGGAACTAGCGGGAGCAACTACGAGCAGTACTTC. Amino acids: CASSGTSGSNYEQYF.

V is TRBV6-5 and J is TRBJ2-2; D is tentatively TRBD1 or TRBD2 (5 bases each). The CDR3 extends over 13 amino acids. In germline, CDR1 is MNHEY, CDR2 SVGAGI. V shed 6 bases and J shed 5 bases, with 10 bases lying between them. CDR3 nucleotides: TGTGCCAGCAGAGAGGGGTCGACCGGGGAGCTGTTTTTT. Its protein product is CASREGSTGELFF.

The rearrangement joins TRBV6-1 to TRBJ1-1; 7 bases align to TRBD1. Germline assignment: CDR1 MNHNS and CDR2 SASEGT. V lost 4 bases, J lost 6 bases, and 5 bases stayed unmatched. CDR3 length: 13 residues. The CDR3 DNA follows: TGTGCCAGCAGTGTTGACAGGGAACCTGAAGCTTTCTTT. Translating it yields CASSVDREPEAFF.

CDR3 residues: CASSPLSPTSSYNEQFF. In DNA, the CDR3 is TGTGCCAGCAGCCCCTTAAGCCCCACCAGCTCCTACAATGAGCAGTTCTTC. J is TRBJ2-1 and V is TRBV7-7; D not certain. The V gene's germline CDR1 is SSHAT and CDR2 FNYEAQ (reference sequence). CDR3 size: 17 residues. Trimming stripped 5 bases from V and 0 bases from J, with 17 bases between.

The chain joins TRBV28 to TRBJ2-7, with D possibly matching TRBD1 (5 bases). The V gene's germline CDR1 is MDHEN and CDR2 SYDVKM. V was pared by 5 bases and J by 0 bases, with 14 bases between. CDR3 length equals 15 residues. CDR3 sequence: CASSPRTPFSYEQYF. The CDR3 DNA follows: TGTGCCAGCAGTCCTAGGACACCTTTCTCCTACGAGCAGTACTTC.

With regard to this clone: Different DNA sequences within this sample yield the same CDR3. The J gene is TRBJ1-1, the V gene TRBV29-1; 7 bases line up with TRBD1. Germline CDR1 reads SQVTM; CDR2 reads ANQGSEA. The CDR3 extends over 11 amino acids. V lost 4 bases to trimming and J lost 5 bases; unmatched junction nucleotides: 1. The CDR3 region is CSVGQGTEAFF. DNA for the CDR3: TGCAGCGTTGGACAGGGAACTGAAGCTTTCTTT.